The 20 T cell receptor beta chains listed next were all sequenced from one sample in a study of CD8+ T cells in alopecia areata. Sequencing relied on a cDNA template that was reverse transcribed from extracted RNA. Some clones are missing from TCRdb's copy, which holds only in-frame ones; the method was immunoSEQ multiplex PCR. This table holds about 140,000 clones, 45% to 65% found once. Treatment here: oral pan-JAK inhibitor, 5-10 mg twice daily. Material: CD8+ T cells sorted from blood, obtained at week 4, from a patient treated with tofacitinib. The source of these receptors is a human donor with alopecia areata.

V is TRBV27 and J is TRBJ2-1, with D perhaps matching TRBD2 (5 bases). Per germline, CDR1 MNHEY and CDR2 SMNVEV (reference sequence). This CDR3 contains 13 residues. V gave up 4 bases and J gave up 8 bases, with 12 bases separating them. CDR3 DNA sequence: TGTGCCAGCAGTTCCGGGGATCTCGATGAGCAGTTCTTC. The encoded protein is CASSSGDLDEQFF.

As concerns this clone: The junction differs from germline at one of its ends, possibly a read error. CDR3 nucleotides: TGTGCCAGCAGGGAGGGACATCCCTTCTTC. Its protein is CASREGHPFF. V and J are TRBV6-5 and TRBJ1-2; the D gene is possibly TRBD1 (6 bases). CDR1 and CDR2 (germline): MNHEY, SVGAGI. This CDR3 region has 10 residues.

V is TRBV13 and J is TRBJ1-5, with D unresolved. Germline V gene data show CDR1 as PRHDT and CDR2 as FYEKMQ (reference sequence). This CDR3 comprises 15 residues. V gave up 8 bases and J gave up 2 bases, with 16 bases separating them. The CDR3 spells CASRPRGMGNQPQHF. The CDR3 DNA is TGTGCCAGCCGCCCCCGAGGGATGGGCAATCAGCCCCAGCATTTT.

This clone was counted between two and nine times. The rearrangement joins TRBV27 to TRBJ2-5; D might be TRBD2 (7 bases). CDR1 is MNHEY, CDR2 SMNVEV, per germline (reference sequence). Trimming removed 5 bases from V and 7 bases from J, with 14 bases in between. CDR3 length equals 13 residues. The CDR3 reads CASSNGGPGTQYF. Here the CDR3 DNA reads TGTGCCAGCAGTAACGGGGGGCCCGGGACCCAGTACTTC.

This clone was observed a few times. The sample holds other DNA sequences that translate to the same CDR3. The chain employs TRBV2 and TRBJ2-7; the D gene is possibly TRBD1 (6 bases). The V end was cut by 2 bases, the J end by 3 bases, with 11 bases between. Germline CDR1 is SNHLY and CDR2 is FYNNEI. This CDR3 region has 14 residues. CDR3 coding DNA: TGTGCCAGCAGTGAACTCGGACAGAGCTACGAGCAGTACTTC. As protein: CASSELGQSYEQYF.

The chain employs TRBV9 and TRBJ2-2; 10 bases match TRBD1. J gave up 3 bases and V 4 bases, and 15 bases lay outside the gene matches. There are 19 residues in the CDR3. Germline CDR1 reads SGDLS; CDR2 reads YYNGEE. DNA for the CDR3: TGTGCCAGCAGCTCGCCCGGGACAGGGGCCGGTTGGGACACCGGGGAGCTGTTTTTT. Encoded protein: CASSSPGTGAGWDTGELFF. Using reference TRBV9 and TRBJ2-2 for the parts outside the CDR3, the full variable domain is DSGVTQTPKHLITATGQRVTLRCSPRSGDLSVYWYQQSLDQGLQFLIQYYNGEERAKGNILERFSAQQFPDLHSELNLSSLELGDSALYFCASSSPGTGAGWDTGELFFGEGSRLTVL.

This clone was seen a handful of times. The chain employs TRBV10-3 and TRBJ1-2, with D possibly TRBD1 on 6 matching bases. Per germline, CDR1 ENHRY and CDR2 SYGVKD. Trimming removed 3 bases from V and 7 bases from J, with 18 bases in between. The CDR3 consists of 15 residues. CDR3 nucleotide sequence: TGTGCCATCAGTGACCCGAGCGGGGGGCTGAGTGGCTACACCTTC. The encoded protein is CAISDPSGGLSGYTF.

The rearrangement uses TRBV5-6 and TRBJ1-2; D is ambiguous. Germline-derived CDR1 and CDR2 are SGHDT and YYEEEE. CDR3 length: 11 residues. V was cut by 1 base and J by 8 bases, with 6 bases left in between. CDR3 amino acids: CASSLSLGYTF. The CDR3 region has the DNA TGTGCCAGCAGCTTGAGCCTGGGCTACACCTTC.

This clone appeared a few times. The CDR3: CASSYPRDPCAEQYF. CDR3 bases: TGTGCCAGCAGTTACCCCCGGGACCCCTGCGCCGAGCAGTACTTC. J is TRBJ2-7 and V is TRBV6-5; D may be TRBD1 or TRBD2 (5 bases each). The CDR3 length is 15 residues. Germline assignment: CDR1 MNHEY and CDR2 SVGAGI. The V end lost 2 bases, the J end lost 6 bases, and 17 bases lay between the germline ends.

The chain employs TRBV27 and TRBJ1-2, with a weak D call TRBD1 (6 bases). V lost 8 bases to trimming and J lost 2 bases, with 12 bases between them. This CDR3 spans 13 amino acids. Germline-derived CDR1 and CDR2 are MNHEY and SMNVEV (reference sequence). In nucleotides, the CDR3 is TGTGCCAGCCGACAGGAGGAGAACTATGGCTACACCTTC. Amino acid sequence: CASRQEENYGYTF.

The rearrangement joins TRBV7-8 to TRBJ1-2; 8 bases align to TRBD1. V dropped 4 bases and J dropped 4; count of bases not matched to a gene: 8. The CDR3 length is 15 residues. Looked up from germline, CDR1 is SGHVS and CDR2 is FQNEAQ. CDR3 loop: CASSYAGTGGYGYTF. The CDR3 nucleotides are TGTGCCAGCAGCTACGCCGGGACAGGCGGCTATGGCTACACCTTC.

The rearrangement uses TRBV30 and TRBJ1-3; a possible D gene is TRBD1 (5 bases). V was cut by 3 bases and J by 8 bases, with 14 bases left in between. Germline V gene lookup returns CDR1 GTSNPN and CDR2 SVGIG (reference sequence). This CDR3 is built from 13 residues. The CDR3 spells CAWSPGLEYTIYF. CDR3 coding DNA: TGTGCCTGGAGCCCGGGACTTGAATACACCATATATTTT.

The CDR3 sequence: CSVEDWGQGNTGELFF. The CDR3, as DNA: TGCAGCGTTGAAGATTGGGGACAGGGGAACACCGGGGAGCTGTTTTTT. The chain combines TRBV29-1 with TRBJ2-2; 9 bases map to TRBD1. Looked up from germline, CDR1 is SQVTM and CDR2 is ANQGSEA. V was clipped by 0 bases and J by 1 base; unmatched bases: 3. The CDR3 totals 16 residues.

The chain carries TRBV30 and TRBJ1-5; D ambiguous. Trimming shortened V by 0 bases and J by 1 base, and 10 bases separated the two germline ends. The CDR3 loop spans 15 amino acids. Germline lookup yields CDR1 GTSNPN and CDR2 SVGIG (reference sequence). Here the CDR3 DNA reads TGTGCCTGGAGTGTCCAGAGTGACAGCAATCAGCCCCAGCATTTT. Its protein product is CAWSVQSDSNQPQHF.

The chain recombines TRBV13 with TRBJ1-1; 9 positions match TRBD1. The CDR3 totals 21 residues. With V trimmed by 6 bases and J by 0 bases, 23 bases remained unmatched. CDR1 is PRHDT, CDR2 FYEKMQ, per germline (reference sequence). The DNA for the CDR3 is TGTGCCAGCAGTGGTGATCATATACAGGGGGCGGAGGGGAGTTTGAACACTGAAGCTTTCTTT. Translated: CASSGDHIQGAEGSLNTEAFF. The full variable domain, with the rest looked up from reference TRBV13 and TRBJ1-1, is AAGVIQSPRHLIKEKRETATLKCYPIPRHDTVYWYQQGPGQDPQFLISFYEKMQSDKGSIPDRFSAQQFSDYHSELNMSSLELGDSALYFCASSGDHIQGAEGSLNTEAFFGQGTRLTVV.

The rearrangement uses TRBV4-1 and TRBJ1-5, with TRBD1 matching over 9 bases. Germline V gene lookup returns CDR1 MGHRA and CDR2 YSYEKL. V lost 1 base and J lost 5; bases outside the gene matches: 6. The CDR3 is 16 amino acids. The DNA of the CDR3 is TGCGCCAGCAGCCAAGGGGGACAGGGTATCTATCAGCCCCAGCATTTT. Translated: CASSQGGQGIYQPQHF.

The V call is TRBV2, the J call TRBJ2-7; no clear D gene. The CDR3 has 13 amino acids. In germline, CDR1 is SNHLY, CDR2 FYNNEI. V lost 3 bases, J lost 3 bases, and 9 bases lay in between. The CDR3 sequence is CASSDRQHYEQYF. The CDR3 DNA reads TGTGCCAGCAGTGACCGGCAGCACTACGAGCAGTACTTC.

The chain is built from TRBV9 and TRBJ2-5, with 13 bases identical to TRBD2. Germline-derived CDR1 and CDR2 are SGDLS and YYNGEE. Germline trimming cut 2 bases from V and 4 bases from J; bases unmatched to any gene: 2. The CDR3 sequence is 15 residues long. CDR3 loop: CASSVTSGGIETQYF. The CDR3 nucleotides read TGTGCCAGCAGCGTGACTAGCGGGGGGATAGAGACCCAGTACTTC.

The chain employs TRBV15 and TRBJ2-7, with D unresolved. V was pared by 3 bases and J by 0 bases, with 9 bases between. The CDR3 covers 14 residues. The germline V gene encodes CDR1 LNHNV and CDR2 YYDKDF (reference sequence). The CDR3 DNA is TGTGCCACCAGCAGCGTTGAAAGCTCCTACGAGCAGTACTTC. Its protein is CATSSVESSYEQYF. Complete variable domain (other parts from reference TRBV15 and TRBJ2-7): DAMVIQNPRYQVTQFGKPVTLSCSQTLNHNVMYWYQQKSSQAPKLLFHYYDKDFNNEADTPDNFQSRRPNTSFCFLDIRSPGLGDTAMYLCATSSVESSYEQYFGPGTRLTVT.

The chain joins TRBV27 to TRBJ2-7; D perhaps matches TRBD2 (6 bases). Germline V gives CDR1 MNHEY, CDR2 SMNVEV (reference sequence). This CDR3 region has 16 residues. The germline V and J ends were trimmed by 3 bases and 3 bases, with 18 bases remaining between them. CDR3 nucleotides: TGTGCCAGCAGTTTCTCCTCGGGGGAACAACACTACGAGCAGTACTTC. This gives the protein CASSFSSGEQHYEQYF.